This T cell receptor beta chain was sequenced during a study of blood T cell repertoires in COVID-19. Study information: From the United States, Italy and Spain came samples of acute and convalescent COVID-19. The cDNA or gDNA used as material had been derived from T cells, B-cell-depleted T cells, or PBMCs.

The protocol was immunoSEQ multiplex PCR, while the TCRdb copy is restricted to in-frame clones and leaves out a portion. The sample gives over 200,000 clones, approximately 90% of which show up once; around 1.2% is in the top ten. This clone was detected only once. The germline V gene has CDR1 MGHRA and CDR2 YSYEKL. V lost 3 bases, J lost 2 bases, and 14 bases lay in between. The CDR3 is made up of 16 amino acids. The sequence was collected from a man aged 30 to 39 with acute or convalescent COVID-19. Specimen: peripheral blood. V gene TRBV4-1 combines with J gene TRBJ1-3, with D possibly being TRBD1 (5 bases). Here the CDR3 reads CASSQGLDSAGNTIYF. CDR3 in DNA: TGCGCCAGCAGCCAGGGGCTAGACAGCGCTGGAAACACCATATATTTT.